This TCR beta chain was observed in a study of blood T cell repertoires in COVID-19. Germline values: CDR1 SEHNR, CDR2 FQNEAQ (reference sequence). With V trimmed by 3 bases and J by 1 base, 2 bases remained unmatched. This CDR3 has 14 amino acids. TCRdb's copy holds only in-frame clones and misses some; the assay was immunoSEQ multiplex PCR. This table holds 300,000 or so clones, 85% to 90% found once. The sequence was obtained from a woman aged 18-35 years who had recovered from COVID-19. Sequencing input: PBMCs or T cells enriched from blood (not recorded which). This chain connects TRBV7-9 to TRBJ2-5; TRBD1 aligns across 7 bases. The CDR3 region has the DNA TGTGCCAGCAGCTTTTCAGGGGGCCAAGAGACCCAGTACTTC. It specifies CASSFSGGQETQYF.